Reported below is one T cell receptor (beta chain). Its antigen is unidentified. This specimen comes from a study of PD-1 blockade in classical Hodgkin lymphoma. General study results and limits: Relapsed/refractory patients reportedly had lower baseline diversity than newly diagnosed patients. With respect to the repertoire differences, their causes, possibly disease activity or prior therapy, remain undefined.

The repertoire was sequenced with immunoSEQ multiplex PCR; TCRdb's copy has only in-frame clones and lacks some. The sample lists approximately 16,000 clones, about 86% seen once, with around 0.8% in the top ten. The CDR3 is 14 amino acids. From germline, CDR1 is SEHNR and CDR2 FQNEAQ (reference sequence). V was clipped by 1 base and J by 7 bases, with 13 bases between them. Time point specified: newly diagnosed, previously untreated cHL patient sample. Magnetic negative selection purified CD4+ T cells from thawed PBMCs. The study compared against PBMCs from newly diagnosed, untreated classical Hodgkin lymphoma.

J is TRBJ2-5 and V is TRBV7-9; no reliable D call. This sequence originates from a human donor with classical Hodgkin lymphoma. The sample taken for sequencing was CD4+ T cells from blood. The CDR3 sequence: CASSLVQGLGTQYF. The CDR3 DNA follows: TGTGCCAGCAGCTTAGTGCAAGGCCTGGGGACCCAGTACTTC.